This T cell receptor (beta chain) is from a study of blood T cell repertoires in COVID-19. The method was immunoSEQ multiplex PCR; TCRdb's version includes in-frame clones alone and lacks a portion of them. The sample lists about 39,000 clones, more than 70% occurring once. Material: peripheral blood. This clonotype was sampled from a man aged 55 to 69 with acute or convalescent COVID-19.

Written as DNA, the CDR3 is TGTGCCAGCAGCTCGGGACAGGGAGCCGGGGAGCTGTTTTTT. This translates into CASSSGQGAGELFF. This chain connects TRBV11-3 to TRBJ2-2, with 9 bases lining up with TRBD1. V lost 4 bases and J lost 6; bases outside the gene matches: 3. The CDR3 consists of 14 residues. CDR1 and CDR2 from the germline V gene are SGHNT and YENEEA.